This T cell receptor (beta chain) was recovered during a study of PD-L1 blockade in urothelial cancer. On the study more broadly: About 85% of the roughly 30 patients comprised males who had bladder-origin urothelial cancer. Patients had undergone 0 to 3 prior chemotherapy regimens.

V shed 3 bases and J shed 3 bases, with 12 bases lying between them. The CDR3 has 15 residues. Germline V gives CDR1 MNHEY, CDR2 SVGAGI. Data came from immunoSEQ multiplex PCR; TCRdb stores just in-frame clones and leaves some out. The sample has roughly 50,000 clones; 87% are singletons. The time point is: pretreatment peripheral blood. Patients suffered from locally advanced or metastatic urothelial carcinoma. The TCR sequence derives from a woman aged 55-70 years with urothelial cancer. Sequenced here: PBMCs, sampled around atezolizumab (anti-PD-L1) treatment. The chain links TRBV6-5 to TRBJ1-5; possible D gene TRBD1, 6 bases. The CDR3, as DNA: TGTGCCAGCAGTTATGCCAGGGGTTACAATCAGCCCCAGCATTTT. This gives the protein CASSYARGYNQPQHF.